Each of the 15 T cell receptor beta chains below was sequenced from the same sample in a study of beta chain features in type 1 diabetes. Regarding the study as a whole: A moderate, significant TCRB CDR3 shortening appeared in type 1 diabetes across four CD4+ subsets.

The authors reverse transcribed all of the isolated RNA, so sequencing captured expressed TCRB transcripts. Profiled with immunoSEQ multiplex PCR; TCRdb holds only in-frame clones, not every one. Among under 850,000 clones, roughly 13% were seen once, and the ten largest hold around 0.022%. Their specific antigens are unknown. The source material was naive CD4+ T cells from blood. These receptors all come from a man between 18 and 35 years old with type 1 diabetes.

The chain carries TRBV5-1 and TRBJ2-1; 13 bases fit TRBD2. This CDR3 contains 15 residues. Germline assignment: CDR1 SGHRS and CDR2 YFSETQ. The V and J ends lost 4 bases and 4 bases, in that order; junction bases with no gene match: 2. CDR3 DNA sequence: TGCGCCAGCAGCCTGACTAGCGGGGGGTACAATGAGCAGTTCTTC. It encodes CASSLTSGGYNEQFF.

This rearrangement joins TRBV5-6 to TRBJ1-4; D remains unclear. The length of the CDR3 is 12 residues. Germline CDR1 SGHDT, CDR2 YYEEEE. Trimming took 4 bases from V and 15 from J, leaving 16 bases between them. For the CDR3, the DNA is TGTGCCAGCAGCCGCGAACCGGGTATGGTGTTTTTT. Amino acid sequence: CASSREPGMVFF. The variable domain in full, completed from reference TRBV5-6 and TRBJ1-4, reads DAGVTQSPTHLIKTRGQQVTLRCSPKSGHDTVSWYQQALGQGPQFIFQYYEEEERQRGNFPDRFSGHQFPNYSSELNVNALLLGDSALYLCASSREPGMVFFGSGTQLSVL.

The V gene is TRBV5-6, the J gene TRBJ2-2, with D tentatively TRBD2 (5 bases). Trimming took 4 bases from V and 10 from J, leaving 20 bases between them. CDR3 length equals 15 residues. Per the germline V gene, CDR1 is SGHDT and CDR2 is YYEEEE. DNA of the CDR3: TGTGCCAGCAGCATTGGGAGTAGGAACGCAGTGGAGCTGTTTTTT. It encodes CASSIGSRNAVELFF.

This clone was observed a few times. The chain joins TRBV5-6 to TRBJ1-6; D remains unclear. The V gene's germline CDR1 is SGHDT and CDR2 YYEEEE. This CDR3 is 12 amino acids long. The V and J ends lost 1 base and 9 bases respectively, with 5 bases between them. The CDR3 loop is CASSLKGSPLHF. The DNA for the CDR3 is TGTGCCAGCAGCTTGAAAGGTTCACCCCTCCACTTT.

This clone was observed a few times. The chain couples TRBV5-4 to TRBJ2-5; 7 nucleotides line up with TRBD2. The CDR3 has 15 amino acids. J gave up 5 bases and V 0 bases, and 7 bases lay outside the gene matches. Germline loops: CDR1 SGHNT, CDR2 YYREEE (reference sequence). The CDR3 loop is CASSLGYSGHETQYF. The CDR3 DNA sequence: TGTGCCAGCAGCTTGGGGTATAGCGGGCACGAGACCCAGTACTTC.

The CDR3 loop is CSVEEGSPPQHF. The CDR3 DNA sequence: TGCAGCGTTGAAGAGGGCTCCCCCCCCCAGCATTTT. The rearrangement uses TRBV29-1 and TRBJ1-5; D is unresolved. The CDR3 is 12 residues long. Germline CDR1 SQVTM, CDR2 ANQGSEA. Trimming pared 0 bases from V and 10 bases from J, leaving 10 bases between.

This clone was seen a few times. J is TRBJ1-2 and V is TRBV9; TRBD1 might be the D (6 bases). The length of the CDR3 is 17 residues. Trimming stripped 4 bases from V and 2 bases from J, with 21 bases between. The germline gives CDR1 SGDLS, CDR2 YYNGEE. The CDR3 DNA reads as TGTGCCAGCAGCCCCAGTACAGGGATGTCCTTCAACTATGGCTACACCTTC. Its protein is CASSPSTGMSFNYGYTF.

V and J are TRBV2 and TRBJ2-7; 10 positions match TRBD2. This CDR3 spans 14 amino acids. Germline V lookup: CDR1 SNHLY, CDR2 FYNNEI. V trimming: 5 bases; J trimming: 2 bases; junction bases outside the gene matches: 3. The CDR3 reads CASSPSGGPYEQYF. DNA for the CDR3: TGTGCCAGCAGTCCTAGCGGGGGCCCCTACGAGCAGTACTTC.

This chain uses TRBV9 with TRBJ1-4, with 7 bases lining up with TRBD1. Trimming took 3 bases from V and 6 from J; bases not matched to a gene: 5. This CDR3 has 14 amino acids. From germline, CDR1 is SGDLS and CDR2 YYNGEE. The CDR3: CASSEGQTYEKLFF. DNA for the CDR3: TGTGCCAGCAGCGAGGGACAGACGTATGAAAAACTGTTTTTT.

The V and J genes are TRBV6-5 and TRBJ2-5; TRBD1 matches at 9 bases. V dropped 2 bases and J dropped 4; count of bases not matched to a gene: 5. This CDR3 comprises 15 residues. Per the germline V gene, CDR1 is MNHEY and CDR2 is SVGAGI. The CDR3, as DNA: TGTGCCAGCAGTTACGGACAGGGGTCCGGAGAGACCCAGTACTTC. As protein: CASSYGQGSGETQYF.

For this clone: A junction boundary mismatches the germline segment, possibly from a read error. The sample has other DNA sequences that encode this CDR3 too. The rearrangement links TRBV30 to TRBJ1-6; 9 nucleotides match TRBD1. This CDR3 spans 13 amino acids. Germline assignment: CDR1 GTSNPN and CDR2 SVGIG (reference sequence). CDR3 nucleotide sequence: TGCGCCTGGTCCGGGACAGGGATTTCACCCCTCCACTTT. Translating it yields CAWSGTGISPLHF. The full variable domain, with the rest looked up from reference TRBV30 and TRBJ1-6, is SQTIHQWPATLVQPVGSPLSLECTVEGTSNPNLYWYRQAAGRGLQLLFYSVGIGQISSEVPQNLSASRPQDRQFILSSKKLLLSDSGFYLCAWSGTGISPLHFGNGTRLTVT.

This clone was recorded a few times. CDR3 residues: CASSLRTRDTQYF. The CDR3 DNA sequence: TGTGCCAGCAGTCTCAGAACGAGAGATACGCAGTATTTT. The chain combines TRBV6-5 with TRBJ2-3; D gene unclear. CDR3 length equals 13 residues. V dropped 5 bases and J dropped 5 bases, with 11 bases sitting between them. The germline CDR1 and CDR2 sequences are MNHEY and SVGAGI.

This chain uses TRBV7-9 with TRBJ1-2, with 7 bases lining up with TRBD1. With 5 bases clipped from V and 6 bases from J, the junction kept 12 bases outside the gene matches. Germline loops: CDR1 SEHNR, CDR2 FQNEAQ (reference sequence). The CDR3 is 15 amino acids. DNA for the CDR3: TGTGCCAGCAGCCTAAGGGACAGCTACATTGATGGCTACACCTTC. Protein: CASSLRDSYIDGYTF.

This clone came up a few times. This chain joins TRBV27 and TRBJ1-4; D is undetermined. The germline V gene has CDR1 MNHEY and CDR2 SMNVEV (reference sequence). Trimming took 8 bases from V and 8 from J, leaving 18 bases between them. The CDR3 sequence is 14 residues long. Here the CDR3 DNA reads TGTGCCAGCGGAGATGGTGGGAATGACGAAAAACTGTTTTTT. This gives the protein CASGDGGNDEKLFF.

The chain recombines TRBV13 with TRBJ2-2; D unclear. Per germline, CDR1 PRHDT and CDR2 FYEKMQ (reference sequence). Between the trimmed V and J ends, which lost 5 bases and 8 bases, there was a span of 12 bases. The length of the CDR3 is 13 residues. The CDR3 sequence: CASSRRVLGELFF. The CDR3 bases are TGTGCCAGCAGCCGCCGCGTTCTAGGGGAGCTGTTTTTT.